This TCR beta chain emerged from a study of blood T cell repertoires in COVID-19 (dated by TCRdb to about 2020). Background on the whole study: Samples covering the acute and convalescent phases of COVID-19 were provided by collaborators in the United States, Italy and Spain. The material from the prospective study consisted of cDNA or gDNA derived from T cells, B-cell-depleted T cells, or PBMCs. A de-identified subject ID, COVID-19 status, age in years and sex were almost always included in the sample metadata. Where available, HLA class I and class II types were obtained from metadata supplied by the sample provider rather than from assay-based typing. Samples were obtained from the ongoing ImmuneRACE study (first 160 participants) and from 950 to 1,500 subjects provided by 6 global collaborators. A freely available public database, intended as a resource for researchers studying the immune response to SARS-CoV-2, is where the repertoires were released. Deeply sampled blood TCRbeta repertoires from subjects exposed to, actively infected with, or recovered from COVID-19 were included in the dataset. Study-level results and caveats: How much clinical and demographic metadata was included differed by source and by participant, and the metadata was provided uncurated.

As concerns this clone: Its cognate antigen has yet to be identified. The sample holds no much larger clone one base away, and base qualities are not on file.

The collaborating institutions used their own protocols to collect whole blood in K2EDTA tubes. For TCRbeta analysis, collaborator samples were shipped as frozen whole blood, as isolated PBMCs, or as DNA extracted from either sample type. TCRbeta CDR3 regions were amplified from genomic DNA using the immunoSEQ Assay, a bias-controlled multiplex PCR. In the paper's pipeline: Nucleated cell counts per sample were estimated from amplification of reference gene primers within the assay. To quantify the absolute abundance of each unique TCRbeta CDR3 rearrangement, sequence reads were collapsed and filtered. For each sample, productive Simpson clonality was calculated as the square root of Simpson's diversity index across productive rearrangements. TCRdb mirrors the immuneACCESS table, restricted to in-frame sequences. Some clones are absent from its copies; in checked studies, under half trace to an unresolved V gene, and the reason for the others is unknown. V and J calls and clone size are as listed in that table; D and trimming were resolved from the DNA. Recorded for this sample are about 59,000 clones; 91% of them occurred a single time. Of the sample, about 9.1% falls within the top ten clones.

The CDR3 measures 16 amino acids from cysteine to phenylalanine. The entry retains the CDR3 DNA only, 48 bases that are in frame from base 1. Compared with germline, V lacks 6 bases and J lacks 5 bases; bases without a gene match: 13. The germline V gene provides CDR1 SNHLY and CDR2 FYNNEI. This sequence uses TRBV2 and TRBJ2-5; the junction holds 9 bases that match TRBD2. The origin of this receptor is a human donor in a cohort sampled during active COVID-19. Sequencing used peripheral blood. CDR3 loop: CASSRRGLAGDETQYF. The nucleotides read TGTGCCAGCAGCCGACGGGGACTAGCCGGAGATGAGACCCAGTACTTC. With all but the CDR3 taken from the reference TRBV2 and TRBJ2-5 genes, the full variable domain is: EPEVTQTPSHQVTQMGQEVILRCVPISNHLYFYWYRQILGQKVEFLVSFYNNEISEKSEIFDDQFSVERPDGSNFTLKIRSTKLEDSAMYFCASSRRGLAGDETQYFGPGTRLLVL.